Presented here are 30 T cell receptor beta chains from one specimen sequenced in a study of CD8 T cells in ankylosing spondylitis. MiXCR, run by TCRdb on the 5' RACE reads, gives a single entry per CDR3 protein. The data show about 240,000 distinct CDR3 sequences, around 7.8% seen once. Sequenced material: blood, either unsorted or a sorted T cell fraction (not recorded which). Receptor source: a male donor with ankylosing spondylitis or in good health (not recorded which).

V usage is TRBV7-9 and J usage is TRBJ2-2; D is perhaps TRBD1 or TRBD2 (5 bases each). V lost 5 bases to trimming and J lost 4 bases, with 14 bases between them. Per germline, CDR1 SEHNR and CDR2 FQNEAQ (reference sequence). There are 15 residues in the CDR3. CDR3 protein: CASSGSRGGTGELFF. CDR3 bases: TGTGCCAGCAGCGGCTCGAGGGGCGGCACCGGGGAGCTGTTTTTT.

This clonotype was recorded many times. The chain employs TRBV20-1 and TRBJ1-1; D is ambiguous. This CDR3 region has 14 residues. V lost 1 base, J lost 4 bases, and 13 bases lay in between. Per the germline V gene, CDR1 is DFQATT and CDR2 is SNEGSKA (reference sequence). The CDR3 sequence: CSARAEQRFTEAFF. In DNA form, the CDR3 reads TGCAGTGCTAGAGCGGAACAGAGGTTCACTGAAGCTTTCTTT.

This clonotype was recorded at least ten times. V usage is TRBV9 and J usage is TRBJ1-2, with 10 bases fitting TRBD1. With 4 bases clipped from V and 5 bases from J, the junction kept 8 bases outside the gene matches. Germline V gene lookup returns CDR1 SGDLS and CDR2 YYNGEE. The length of the CDR3 is 15 residues. This CDR3 reads CASSPRTGGAYGYTF. The CDR3, as DNA: TGTGCCAGCAGCCCCCGGACAGGGGGGGCTTATGGCTACACCTTC.

The genes are TRBV27 and TRBJ2-7; no clear D. Trimming took off 7 bases at V and 2 bases at J, with 6 bases between the two ends. Germline CDR1 MNHEY, CDR2 SMNVEV (reference sequence). This CDR3 comprises 11 residues. The CDR3 DNA is TGTGCCAGCAAAAGTCCCTACGAGCAGTACTTC. This codes for CASKSPYEQYF.

This clonotype was observed many times. V and J are TRBV11-2 and TRBJ2-2; 7 bases align to TRBD2. The CDR3 contains 17 residues. CDR1 is SGHAT and CDR2 is FQNNGV in the germline V gene. V dropped 0 bases and J dropped 3; count of bases not matched to a gene: 7. CDR3 in DNA: TGTGCCAGCAGCTTAGAGTGGCTAGCGGAGCACACCGGGGAGCTGTTTTTT. This translates into CASSLEWLAEHTGELFF.

This clonotype has at least ten counts. The CDR3 loop is CASSGGAGTEAFF. As DNA, the CDR3 is TGTGCCAGCTCAGGGGGCGCGGGCACTGAAGCTTTCTTT. The chain links TRBV6-6 to TRBJ1-1, with 8 positions matching TRBD1. Germline V lookup: CDR1 MNHNY, CDR2 SVGAGI (reference sequence). V lost 8 bases and J lost 4; bases outside the gene matches: 6. The CDR3 is made up of 13 amino acids.

V gene TRBV19 combines with J gene TRBJ1-5, with no clear D. The CDR3 length is 13 residues. Trimming shortened V by 0 bases and J by 5 bases, and 5 bases separated the two germline ends. Germline V lookup: CDR1 LNHDA, CDR2 SQIVND (reference sequence). CDR3 coding DNA: TGTGCCAGTAGTATAGACGGTCATCAGCCCCAGCATTTT. This gives the protein CASSIDGHQPQHF.

This clonotype was counted many times. This sequence joins TRBV12-3 or TRBV12-4 and TRBJ1-5; TRBD1 might be the D (6 bases). Deletions cut 4 bases from V and 5 bases from J, with 15 bases between. The CDR3 totals 15 residues. The CDR3 reads CASSSPGGSDQPQHF. In nucleotides, the CDR3 is TGTGCCAGCAGTTCCCCTGGGGGCTCGGATCAGCCCCAGCATTTT.

At least ten counts were recorded for this clonotype. The chain combines TRBV20-1 with TRBJ1-2; D remains unclear. The CDR3 spans 11 residues. The V gene's germline CDR1 is DFQATT and CDR2 SNEGSKA (reference sequence). Trimming cost V 0 bases and J 6 bases, with 5 bases left between them. The CDR3 region is CSARDRDGYTF. CDR3 DNA sequence: TGCAGTGCTAGAGACCGGGATGGCTACACCTTC.

This clonotype was seen repeatedly, ten times or more. The chain employs TRBV5-1 and TRBJ2-1; 13 nucleotides line up with TRBD2. The CDR3 contains 15 residues. Germline CDR1 and CDR2: SGHRS and YFSETQ. The ends lost 2 bases at V and 6 bases at J; junction bases unmatched: 2. This CDR3 reads CASSFGLAGVNEQFF. Here the CDR3 DNA reads TGCGCCAGCAGCTTCGGACTAGCGGGGGTCAATGAGCAGTTCTTC.

This clonotype was found many times. CDR3 nucleotides: TGCAGTGCAGGGGGGGCGGATTCCTACGAGCAGTACTTC. Amino acid sequence: CSAGGADSYEQYF. The chain combines TRBV20-1 with TRBJ2-7, with D possibly matching TRBD2 (7 bases). Germline-derived CDR1 and CDR2 are DFQATT and SNEGSKA (reference sequence). The CDR3 runs to 13 residues. The ends were cut back, 6 bases at V and 1 base at J, with 13 bases in the middle.

This clonotype was seen at least ten times. The chain joins TRBV7-9 to TRBJ1-6, with TRBD1 as a possible D gene (6 bases). Trimming cost V 5 bases and J 1 base, with 9 bases left between them. CDR1 is SEHNR and CDR2 is FQNEAQ in the germline V gene (reference sequence). The CDR3 is 15 amino acids. CDR3 DNA: TGTGCCAGCAGCCAAGGGGGGTCCTATAATTCACCCCTCCACTTT. It specifies CASSQGGSYNSPLHF.

The chain carries TRBV7-8 and TRBJ2-1; D unclear. The V end was cut by 5 bases, the J end by 2 bases, with 13 bases between. CDR3 length: 15 residues. Per the germline V gene, CDR1 is SGHVS and CDR2 is FQNEAQ. The CDR3 region is CASSPLLDAYNEQFF. The DNA for the CDR3 is TGTGCCAGCAGCCCCCTATTAGACGCCTACAATGAGCAGTTCTTC.

This clonotype was detected ten times or more. The V call is TRBV20-1, the J call TRBJ1-1, with D unclear. The CDR3 is 14 amino acids. Trimming shortened V by 6 bases and J by 1 base, and 15 bases separated the two germline ends. CDR1 DFQATT and CDR2 SNEGSKA come from the germline V gene (reference sequence). The CDR3 region has the DNA TGCAGTGCCCCCCTGGGAGAGGGGAACACTGAAGCTTTCTTT. Translating gives CSAPLGEGNTEAFF.

This clonotype has at least ten counts. The gene calls are TRBV5-1 and TRBJ1-1; possibly TRBD1 for D (6 bases). The V end lost 3 bases, the J end lost 4 bases, and 10 bases lay between the germline ends. The CDR3 contains 13 residues. Germline lookup yields CDR1 SGHRS and CDR2 YFSETQ. The CDR3 DNA follows: TGCGCCAGCAGCTCCGACAGGACCACTGAAGCTTTCTTT. This codes for CASSSDRTTEAFF.

This clonotype came up many times. The V and J genes are TRBV11-2 and TRBJ2-3; 9 bases map to TRBD2. This CDR3 spans 18 amino acids. Per the germline V gene, CDR1 is SGHAT and CDR2 is FQNNGV. With V trimmed by 3 bases and J by 2 bases, 12 bases remained unmatched. CDR3 protein: CASSFPTLASGNTDTQYF. The DNA of the CDR3 is TGTGCCAGCAGCTTTCCGACCTTAGCTAGCGGGAACACAGATACGCAGTATTTT.

Only a few counts were recorded for this clonotype. The chain carries TRBV7-2 and TRBJ2-7; D might be TRBD1 (6 bases). Germline V CDR1 and CDR2: SGHTA, FQGNSA. This CDR3 comprises 15 residues. Trimming took off 4 bases at V and 5 bases at J, with 18 bases between the two ends. The CDR3 nucleotides read TGTGCCAGCAGCTCGCAGGGGATAGGGAGAGACGAGCAGTACTTC. This codes for CASSSQGIGRDEQYF.

This clonotype has a handful of counts. The chain couples TRBV19 to TRBJ2-2, with D perhaps matching TRBD1 (5 bases). The germline gives CDR1 LNHDA, CDR2 SQIVND (reference sequence). V lost 7 bases, J lost 1 base, and 7 bases lay in between. The CDR3 is 13 residues long. DNA for the CDR3: TGTGCCAGTATCCAGGGGAACACCGGGGAGCTGTTTTTT. This codes for CASIQGNTGELFF.

This clonotype was observed many times. The chain is built from TRBV5-5 and TRBJ1-2; 11 nucleotides line up with TRBD1. In germline, CDR1 is SGHKS, CDR2 YYEKEE (reference sequence). This CDR3 has 15 residues. The trim removed 2 bases at V and 4 bases at J, leaving 4 bases unmatched. As DNA, the CDR3 is TGTGCCAGCAGCTTCGTCGGGACAGGGGGCTATGGCTACACCTTC. As protein: CASSFVGTGGYGYTF.

This sequence joins TRBV10-3 and TRBJ1-5; possible D gene TRBD1, 5 bases. V was shortened by 8 bases and J by 1 base, with 9 bases between the two germline ends. The CDR3 length is 13 residues. Germline lookup yields CDR1 ENHRY and CDR2 SYGVKD. The CDR3, as DNA: TGTGCCATCTCCGGGGCCAGCAATCAGCCCCAGCATTTT. Protein sequence: CAISGASNQPQHF.

This clonotype was counted ten times or more. The chain combines TRBV30 with TRBJ2-5; D may be TRBD2 (5 bases). The germline V gene encodes CDR1 GTSNPN and CDR2 SVGIG (reference sequence). Trimming took off 0 bases at V and 4 bases at J, with 9 bases between the two ends. CDR3 length: 13 amino acids. The chain's CDR3 is CAWSVRGGETQYF. The CDR3 region has the DNA TGTGCCTGGAGTGTACGCGGAGGAGAGACCCAGTACTTC.

This clonotype was seen repeatedly, ten times or more. The J gene is TRBJ2-5, the V gene TRBV30; TRBD1 matches 9 bases. V shed 5 bases and J 4 bases; nucleotides not matched to a gene: 5. CDR3 size: 13 residues. The germline CDR1 and CDR2 sequences are GTSNPN and SVGIG (reference sequence). CDR3 loop: CAWGDRVVETQYF. CDR3 coding DNA: TGTGCCTGGGGGGACAGGGTCGTAGAGACCCAGTACTTC.

Ten or more counts support this clonotype. The chain recombines TRBV6-5 with TRBJ1-2; a weak D match, TRBD1 (5 bases). The CDR3 is 16 residues long. Germline values: CDR1 MNHEY, CDR2 SVGAGI. The V end was cut by 0 bases, the J end by 7 bases, with 18 bases between. This CDR3 reads CASSYSSGRGSGGYTF. CDR3 in DNA: TGTGCCAGCAGTTACTCGTCGGGGAGGGGAAGTGGTGGCTACACCTTC.

This clonotype was observed many times. The CDR3 DNA reads as TGCAGTGCTAGCCTCAGGGCCAGCTACGAGCAGTACTTC. This translates into CSASLRASYEQYF. The chain links TRBV20-1 to TRBJ2-7; a weak D match, TRBD1 (5 bases). Germline values: CDR1 DFQATT, CDR2 SNEGSKA (reference sequence). The CDR3 length is 13 residues. Trimming removed 3 bases from V and 3 bases from J, with 12 bases in between.

This clonotype appeared many times. The chain is built from TRBV29-1 and TRBJ1-1; D gene uncertain. This CDR3 spans 12 amino acids. V was clipped by 4 bases and J by 0 bases, with 6 bases between them. The V gene's germline CDR1 is SQVTM and CDR2 ANQGSEA. Here the CDR3 DNA reads TGCAGCGTTGGACACTTGAACACTGAAGCTTTCTTT. This encodes CSVGHLNTEAFF.

This clonotype was seen ten or more times. The chain has TRBV2 and TRBJ2-5; D unclear. The V gene lost 4 bases and the J gene lost 7 bases, with 13 bases spanning the gap. The CDR3 extends over 13 amino acids. Germline V gene data show CDR1 as SNHLY and CDR2 as FYNNEI. For the CDR3, the DNA is TGTGCCAGCAGTGTGGCTCTCCGAGCGACCCAGTACTTC. Encoded protein: CASSVALRATQYF.

The table lists this clonotype with many counts. J is TRBJ2-2 and V is TRBV27; D unclear. Germline values: CDR1 MNHEY, CDR2 SMNVEV (reference sequence). V lost 3 bases and J 2 bases, leaving 7 bases between the germline ends. CDR3 length equals 14 residues. The CDR3 sequence: CASSFEINTGELFF. CDR3 DNA sequence: TGTGCCAGCAGTTTTGAGATTAACACCGGGGAGCTGTTTTTT.

With regard to this clonotype: Possible read error: a much larger clone is one base away. The CDR3 bases are TGCAGTGCTCTCCGGGGACTAGCGGGAGGTGTAAGGCAAGAGCAGTTCTTC. Amino acid sequence: CSALRGLAGGVRQEQFF. The V and J genes are TRBV20-1 and TRBJ2-1; 15 bases match TRBD2. From germline, CDR1 is DFQATT and CDR2 SNEGSKA (reference sequence). Trimming took 5 bases from V and 10 from J; bases not matched to a gene: 15. The CDR3 is 17 amino acids.

This rearrangement joins TRBV7-9 to TRBJ2-3, with D possibly TRBD2 on 6 matching bases. The V and J ends lost 7 bases and 6 bases respectively, with 17 bases between them. The CDR3 spans 14 residues. From germline, CDR1 is SEHNR and CDR2 FQNEAQ (reference sequence). CDR3 sequence: CASIPGLRPDTQYF. The DNA for the CDR3 is TGTGCCAGCATCCCGGGACTCCGCCCGGATACGCAGTATTTT.

This clonotype was counted at least ten times. This sequence joins TRBV5-1 and TRBJ1-1, with no clear D. The V and J ends lost 8 bases and 1 base respectively, with 12 bases between them. CDR1 and CDR2 from the germline V gene are SGHRS and YFSETQ. The CDR3 spans 13 residues. The CDR3 nucleotides are TGCGCCAGTGCCGGGCCCTCGAACACTGAAGCTTTCTTT. Encoded protein: CASAGPSNTEAFF.